The subject of this entry is one TCR beta chain. This sample is drawn from a study of blood T cell repertoires in COVID-19. Germline loops: CDR1 SNHLY, CDR2 FYNNEI. V was trimmed by 6 bases and J by 2 bases, leaving 11 bases between them. This CDR3 region has 13 residues. In the original analysis: Counts of nucleated cells, estimated from reference gene primer amplification, were obtained. Sequencing was performed with immunoSEQ multiplex PCR; in TCRdb, only in-frame clones are kept and a portion is missing. That table supplies the V and J calls and clone size; D and trimming were determined from the DNA. The sample has 30,000 to 40,000 clones; 80% to 90% are singletons.

This receptor was taken from a woman of 80 years or more with active or convalescent COVID-19. The specimen sequenced was peripheral blood. This sequence joins TRBV2 and TRBJ2-7, with a possible D match to TRBD1 (6 bases). In DNA form, the CDR3 reads TGTGCCAGCAGGGACAGCATAACCTACGAGCAGTACTTC. This translates into CASRDSITYEQYF. Filled out from reference TRBV2 and TRBJ2-7, the complete variable domain reads EPEVTQTPSHQVTQMGQEVILRCVPISNHLYFYWYRQILGQKVEFLVSFYNNEISEKSEIFDDQFSVERPDGSNFTLKIRSTKLEDSAMYFCASRDSITYEQYFGPGTRLTVT.